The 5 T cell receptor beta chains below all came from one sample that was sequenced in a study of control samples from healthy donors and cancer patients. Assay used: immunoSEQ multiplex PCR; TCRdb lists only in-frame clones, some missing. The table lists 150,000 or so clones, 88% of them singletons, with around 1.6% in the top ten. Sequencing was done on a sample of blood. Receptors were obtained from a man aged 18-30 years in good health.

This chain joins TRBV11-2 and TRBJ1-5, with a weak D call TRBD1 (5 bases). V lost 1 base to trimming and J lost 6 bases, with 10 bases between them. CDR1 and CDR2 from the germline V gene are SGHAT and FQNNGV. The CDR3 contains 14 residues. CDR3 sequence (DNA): TGTGCCAGCAGCTTAGTTCCAGGGACTCAGCCCCAGCATTTT. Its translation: CASSLVPGTQPQHF.

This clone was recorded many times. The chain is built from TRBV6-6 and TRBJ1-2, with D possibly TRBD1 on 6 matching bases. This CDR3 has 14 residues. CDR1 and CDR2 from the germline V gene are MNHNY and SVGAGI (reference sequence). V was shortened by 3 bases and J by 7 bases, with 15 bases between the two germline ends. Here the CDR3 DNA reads TGTGCCAGCAGTTATGTATTGGGGGGCTTTGGCTACACCTTC. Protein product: CASSYVLGGFGYTF.

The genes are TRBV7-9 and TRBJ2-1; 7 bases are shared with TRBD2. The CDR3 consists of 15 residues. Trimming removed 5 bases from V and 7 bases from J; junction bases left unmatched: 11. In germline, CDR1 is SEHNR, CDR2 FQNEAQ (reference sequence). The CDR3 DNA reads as TGTGCCAGCAGCGACGCTAGCGGACGGCTTAATGAGCAGTTCTTC. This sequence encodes CASSDASGRLNEQFF.

CDR3 DNA: TGTGCCAGCAGCGTTCGACAGGGGAATCAGCCCCAGCATTTT. Encoded protein: CASSVRQGNQPQHF. This chain joins TRBV7-2 and TRBJ1-5, with 8 bases lining up with TRBD1. Germline V gives CDR1 SGHTA, CDR2 FQGNSA. After removal of 5 bases from V and 4 bases from J, the junction contained 4 bases not matched to a gene. The CDR3 contains 14 residues.

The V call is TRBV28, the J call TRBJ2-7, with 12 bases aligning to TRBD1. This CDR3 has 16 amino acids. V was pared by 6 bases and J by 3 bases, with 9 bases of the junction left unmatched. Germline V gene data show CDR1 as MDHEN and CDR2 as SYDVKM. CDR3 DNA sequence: TGTGCCAGCAGAAATACGGGACAGGGGGCATTCTACGAGCAGTACTTC. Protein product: CASRNTGQGAFYEQYF.